These T cell receptor beta chains were read from a single sample in a study of identifying expanded T cells in peripheral blood. Sequencing used immunoSEQ multiplex PCR; TCRdb keeps in-frame clones, though not all of them. The data contain fewer than 85,000 clones, roughly 81% of them singletons. The sequenced material came from blood. All receptors come from a person aged 18 to 70 in good health. Both conserved end residues are part of each CDR3. A D gene is named only where the DNA matches it firmly. Rows may omit the clone size; those that give it use once, few, many or a size class.

v_gene,j_gene,d_gene,abundance,CDR3nt,CDR3aa
TRBV5-1,TRBJ2-1,TRBD2,-,TGCGCCAGCAGGACTAGCTGGTGGAACAATGAGCAGTTCTTC,CASRTSWWNNEQFF
TRBV4-1,TRBJ2-7,TRBD2,-,TGCGCCAGCAGACAAGTTCCTAGCGGGGACTACGAGCAGTACTTC,CASRQVPSGDYEQYF
TRBV5-1,TRBJ2-3,TRBD2,-,TGCGCCAGCAGCAGACTAGCGGGAGGGTATACAGATACGCAGTATTTT,CASSRLAGGYTDTQYF
TRBV2,TRBJ1-1,-,-,TGTGCCAGCAGTACAGACAGGAACACTGAAGCTTTCTTT,CASSTDRNTEAFF
TRBV7-3,TRBJ1-4,-,once,TGTGCCAGCAGCTTATGGCAGGGGCTTAGTGAAAAACTGTTTTTT,CASSLWQGLSEKLFF
TRBV30,TRBJ2-7,-,-,TGTGCCTGGAGAGCCAGGGGTTTTAGGGTCTACGAGCAGTACTTC,CAWRARGFRVYEQYF
TRBV29-1,TRBJ2-7,-,-,TGCAGCGTTGCGGGGACTGAACCCTACGAGCAGTACTTC,CSVAGTEPYEQYF
TRBV7-3,TRBJ1-2,TRBD1,-,TGTGCCAGCAGCCCCTCCGGGACAGGGGGCGAAGTGGAGGGCTACACCTTC,CASSPSGTGGEVEGYTF
TRBV10-3,TRBJ2-7,-,few,TGTGCCAGCAGGTCGACTTCGCTGTCCTACGAGCAGTACTTC,CASRSTSLSYEQYF
TRBV27,TRBJ2-1,-,-,TGTGCCAGCAGTTTAAAAGGGAACAATGAGCAGTTCTTC,CASSLKGNNEQFF
TRBV5-1,TRBJ2-1,TRBD1,-,TGCGCCAGCAGCACCCGGACAGGGCCCCTCTCCTACAATGAGCAGTTCTTC,CASSTRTGPLSYNEQFF
TRBV12-5,TRBJ2-3,-,-,TGTGCTAGTGGCAAGGGGGTCAGCACAGATACGCAGTATTTT,CASGKGVSTDTQYF
TRBV14,TRBJ2-1,TRBD1,-,TGTGCCAGCAGCCAAGAGTCGGCTCTTGGGACAGTTATCGATGAGCAGTTCTTC,CASSQESALGTVIDEQFF
TRBV30,TRBJ1-2,-,-,TGTGCCTGGAGTGTAGGCAGGGCGTACGGCTACACCTTC,CAWSVGRAYGYTF
TRBV12-5,TRBJ1-2,-,few,TGTGCTAGTGGTTTGGTACCAGGGGACTATGGCTACACCTTC,CASGLVPGDYGYTF
TRBV5-4,TRBJ2-7,TRBD2,once,TGTGCCAGCAGTACAGGACTAGCGGGAGTCTACGAGCAGTACTTC,CASSTGLAGVYEQYF
TRBV30,TRBJ2-7,-,few,TGTGCCTGGAGTGTATCCTCCTACGAGCAGTACTTC,CAWSVSSYEQYF
TRBV7-2,TRBJ1-3,-,once,TGTGCCAGCACCGCGGACAGCTCATTCTCTGGAAACACCATATATTTT,CASTADSSFSGNTIYF
TRBV19,TRBJ2-7,-,-,TGTGCCAGTAGTATAGGCGGAGAGCAGTACTTC,CASSIGGEQYF
TRBV18,TRBJ2-7,-,-,TGTGCCAGCTCACCAGGGAATCAGGGGGGCAACGAGCAGTACTTC,CASSPGNQGGNEQYF
TRBV7-3,TRBJ1-2,-,-,TGTGCCAGCAGCTTAACCAAGGGGGGTAACTATGGCTACACCTTC,CASSLTKGGNYGYTF
TRBV4-2,TRBJ2-2,-,-,TGTGCCAGCAGCCAACTTATTAGCGGCACCGGGGAGCTGTTTTTT,CASSQLISGTGELFF
TRBV7-8,TRBJ2-5,TRBD1,-,TGTGCCAGCAGCTTAGCGGGGACAGGGATCTGGGAGACCCAGTACTTC,CASSLAGTGIWETQYF
TRBV28,TRBJ2-5,-,-,TGTGCCAGCAGTTCTCACGGTGAGGACAGTTCCCAAGAGACCCAGTACTTC,CASSSHGEDSSQETQYF
TRBV19,TRBJ2-7,TRBD2,-,TGTGCCAGTAGTCCAACTAGCGGCAGCTCCTACGAGCAGTACTTC,CASSPTSGSSYEQYF
TRBV27,TRBJ1-5,-,-,TGTGCCAGCATGGGGGGGGGAGGTCGCAATCAGCCCCAGCATTTT,CASMGGGGRNQPQHF
TRBV5-1,TRBJ1-2,TRBD1,-,TGCGCCAGCAGGTCGGGACAGGGTAACTATGGCTACACCTTC,CASRSGQGNYGYTF
TRBV7-2,TRBJ1-1,-,-,TGTGCCAGCAGCGTGGACGGGGGGAACACTGAAGCTTTCTTT,CASSVDGGNTEAFF
TRBV7-9,TRBJ2-7,TRBD2,few,TGTGCCAGCAGCCTCGGGACTAGCGGGGGGGCCTACGAGCAGTACTTC,CASSLGTSGGAYEQYF
TRBV28,TRBJ2-3,TRBD2,-,TGTGCCAGCATTCCCCCGTCGGGAGGGCAGACAGATACGCAGTATTTT,CASIPPSGGQTDTQYF
TRBV11-1,TRBJ2-3,-,-,TGTGCCAGCAGCTTGGGATCCAGGGCGGCGCAGTATTTT,CASSLGSRAAQYF
TRBV6-5,TRBJ1-1,TRBD1,-,TGTGCCAGCACCCCACAGGGGCCCTACACTGAAGCTTTCTTT,CASTPQGPYTEAFF
TRBV19,TRBJ2-1,-,few,TGTGCCAGTAGTACCGGGAGAGGTCTGAGTGAGCAGTTCTTC,CASSTGRGLSEQFF
TRBV9,TRBJ1-2,TRBD1,-,TGTGCCAGCAGCCCCTGGGACAGATCGAACTATGGCTACACCTTC,CASSPWDRSNYGYTF
TRBV23-1,TRBJ2-5,TRBD2,few,TGCGCCAGCAGTCAATGGGAGGGAAGAGGACTAGCGGGAGCTTGCGAGACCCAGTACTTC,CASSQWEGRGLAGACETQYF
TRBV11-3,TRBJ2-2,-,-,TGTGCCAGCAGCTTTGGGGGGGCAGATAACACCGGGGAGCTGTTTTTT,CASSFGGADNTGELFF
TRBV5-6,TRBJ2-7,TRBD1,-,TGTGCCAGCAGCAGCCGGGACAGGAATTACGAGCAGTACTTC,CASSSRDRNYEQYF
TRBV2,TRBJ1-2,-,-,TGTGCCAGCAAAGGGGGGGGAGTCTATGGCTACACCTTC,CASKGGGVYGYTF
TRBV6-5,TRBJ1-5,TRBD1,-,TGTGCCAGCAGTTACGGTGGCAGGGGGAGCAATCAGCCCCAGCATTTT,CASSYGGRGSNQPQHF
TRBV27,TRBJ1-5,-,few,TGTGCCAGCAGTTCCGCCCCTCTAGGCCAGCCCCAGCATTTT,CASSSAPLGQPQHF
TRBV18,TRBJ1-2,TRBD1,-,TGTGCCAGCTCCCCATCAGGGGGCTACTATGGCTACACCTTC,CASSPSGGYYGYTF
TRBV2,TRBJ2-2,-,-,TGTGCCAGCGGGTGGGTTTCCGGGGAGCTGTTTTTT,CASGWVSGELFF
TRBV30,TRBJ1-2,-,-,TGTGCCTGGAGTGTACGAAGGGTTATTAATGGCTACACCTTC,CAWSVRRVINGYTF
TRBV10-1,TRBJ2-4,-,few,TGCGCCAGCAGTGAGTTCTGGCAGACCGGTGATTTCGGTAACATTCAGTACTTC,CASSEFWQTGDFGNIQYF
TRBV28,TRBJ1-5,-,-,TGTGCCAGCAGTCTTGGGGCGATCAATCAGCCCCAGCATTTT,CASSLGAINQPQHF
TRBV9,TRBJ2-7,TRBD1,-,TGTGCCAGCAGCGCCGGGACAGGGATTTCCTACGAGCAGTACTTC,CASSAGTGISYEQYF
TRBV13,TRBJ2-1,TRBD2,-,TGTGCCAGCAGCTCCCCCGGTCTAGCGGTCTCCTACAATGAGCAGTTCTTC,CASSSPGLAVSYNEQFF
TRBV5-6,TRBJ2-1,-,-,TGTGCCAGCAGCTTGGGTTCCTACAATGAGCAGTTCTTC,CASSLGSYNEQFF